These 30 T cell receptor beta chains were sequenced from one sample in a study of T cell repertoires in cytomegalovirus infection. Each CDR3 protein is one row after TCRdb ran MiXCR on the reads. This table has some 450,000 distinct CDR3 sequences, 30% to 40% appearing once. Sample: PBMCs. Receptors originate from a human donor in good health (CMV status not recorded). Some clones in this sample may be carry-over from other donors' samples.

The chain combines TRBV7-3 with TRBJ2-1; TRBD2 aligns across 7 bases. The germline gives CDR1 SGHTA, CDR2 FQGTGA. The CDR3 totals 14 residues. V shed 4 bases, J shed 5 bases, and the junction held 5 bases outside the gene matches. CDR3 sequence reads: CASSSLGLNNEQFF. DNA for the CDR3: TGTGCCAGCAGCTCTTTGGGACTAAACAATGAGCAGTTCTTC.

The rearrangement joins TRBV27 to TRBJ1-1; the D is unclear. Germline V gives CDR1 MNHEY, CDR2 SMNVEV (reference sequence). The CDR3 is made up of 16 amino acids. V was trimmed by 5 bases and J by 3 bases, leaving 19 bases between them. In DNA, the CDR3 is TGTGCCAGCAGTCTCCGGATGAGGTACAGCGACACTGAAGCTTTCTTT. Its protein is CASSLRMRYSDTEAFF.

Remarks on this clonotype: A clone one base away is much larger, so this may be a read error. The V and J genes are TRBV2 and TRBJ1-2, with D perhaps TRBD1 (5 bases). Looked up from germline, CDR1 is SNHLY and CDR2 is FYNNEI. This CDR3 spans 13 amino acids. V lost 4 bases, J lost 4 bases, and 10 bases lay in between. The CDR3 sequence: CASSGGVLYGYTF. For the CDR3, the DNA is TGTGCCAGCAGTGGAGGGGTCCTCTATGGCTACACCTTC.

The chain joins TRBV4-2 to TRBJ1-4; D is undetermined. This CDR3 spans 14 amino acids. CDR1 LGHNA and CDR2 YNFKEQ come from the germline V gene. Trimming removed 2 bases from V and 8 bases from J, with 12 bases in between. This chain's CDR3 is CASSQNGFREKLFF. CDR3 coding DNA: TGTGCCAGCAGCCAAAACGGTTTCAGGGAAAAACTGTTTTTT.

This clonotype was recorded a few times. The chain is built from TRBV4-3 and TRBJ1-5; 7 bases line up with TRBD1. CDR1 LGHNA and CDR2 YSLEER come from the germline V gene. This CDR3 is built from 16 residues. Germline trimming cut 4 bases from V and 1 base from J; bases unmatched to any gene: 7. CDR3 nucleotides: TGCGCCAGCAGCCCTCTTCCAGGGGGAAGCAATCAGCCCCAGCATTTT. This gives the protein CASSPLPGGSNQPQHF.

CDR3 DNA: TGTGCCAGCAGTGAGGCTCCAGCCCACTATGGCTACACCTTC. It encodes CASSEAPAHYGYTF. The rearrangement uses TRBV6-4 and TRBJ1-2; D remains unclear. The CDR3 runs to 14 residues. V was trimmed by 3 bases and J by 3 bases, leaving 11 bases between them. CDR1 and CDR2 from the germline V gene are MRHNA and SNTAGT.

This clonotype showed up just a few times. The genes are TRBV7-2 and TRBJ2-2, with TRBD2 matching 10 bases. V dropped 5 bases and J dropped 11; count of bases not matched to a gene: 8. This CDR3 spans 14 amino acids. Germline values: CDR1 SGHTA, CDR2 FQGNSA. This chain's CDR3 is CASSPSGGGAELFF. The CDR3 DNA reads as TGTGCCAGCAGCCCGAGCGGGGGGGGGGCAGAGCTGTTTTTT.

This clonotype occurred a few times. This chain connects TRBV7-2 to TRBJ2-6; tentatively, D is TRBD1 or TRBD2 (7 bases each). V lost 0 bases and J lost 2, with 14 bases in between. Looked up from germline, CDR1 is SGHTA and CDR2 is FQGNSA. The CDR3 contains 18 residues. CDR3 residues: CASSLAGGGAPGANVLTF. CDR3 nucleotides: TGTGCCAGCAGCTTAGCGGGAGGGGGCGCCCCTGGGGCCAACGTCCTGACTTTC.

This clonotype was counted a few times. For the CDR3, the DNA is TGTGCCAGCAGCCCTGCGACAGGGTCCAATCAGCCCCAGCATTTT. The encoded protein is CASSPATGSNQPQHF. The V call is TRBV28, the J call TRBJ1-5; 7 bases are a match to TRBD1. This CDR3 region has 15 residues. In germline, CDR1 is MDHEN, CDR2 SYDVKM. V gave up 6 bases and J gave up 3 bases; unmatched junction bases: 8.

This clonotype was counted only a few times. The genes are TRBV20-1 and TRBJ1-2; D ambiguous. This CDR3 has 13 residues. Per the germline V gene, CDR1 is DFQATT and CDR2 is SNEGSKA (reference sequence). With 0 bases removed from V and 4 bases from J, the gap between germline ends came to 9 bases. The DNA for the CDR3 is TGCAGTGCTAGAGATTCCCCATCCTATGGCTACACCTTC. It is translated as CSARDSPSYGYTF.

This clonotype occurred a few times. The CDR3 nucleotides are TGTGCCAGCAGCCCTTCCCAGGGTTGGACAGATACGCAGTATTTT. Translating it yields CASSPSQGWTDTQYF. The chain couples TRBV7-8 to TRBJ2-3, with a tentative D call TRBD1 (5 bases). This CDR3 is 15 amino acids long. The germline CDR1 and CDR2 sequences are SGHVS and FQNEAQ. Trimming removed 5 bases from V and 3 bases from J, with 15 bases in between.

The gene calls are TRBV19 and TRBJ2-1; 7 bases are shared with TRBD1. J gave up 7 bases and V 5 bases, and 14 bases lay outside the gene matches. The CDR3 length is 16 residues. In germline, CDR1 is LNHDA, CDR2 SQIVND (reference sequence). CDR3: CASSFSGQDPGNEQFF. In nucleotides, the CDR3 is TGTGCCAGTAGTTTTTCTGGACAGGACCCTGGGAATGAGCAGTTCTTC.

The chain joins TRBV12-3 or TRBV12-4 to TRBJ1-2; no firm D call. The V and J ends lost 5 bases and 4 bases respectively, with 11 bases between them. CDR3 length: 13 residues. Written as DNA, the CDR3 is TGTGCCAGCAGTCCGGACCAGGTCTATGGCTACACCTTC. It yields the protein CASSPDQVYGYTF.

This clonotype came up many times. V is TRBV6-1 and J is TRBJ2-7; D possibly uses TRBD1 or TRBD2 (5 bases each). Germline CDR1 and CDR2: MNHNS and SASEGT. Deletions cut 3 bases from V and 0 bases from J, with 12 bases between. This CDR3 comprises 15 residues. CDR3 residues: CASSDDAGSSYEQYF. In nucleotides, the CDR3 is TGTGCCAGCAGTGATGATGCAGGGAGCTCCTACGAGCAGTACTTC.

Details on this clonotype: Germline is not matched at one junction end, which may reflect a read error. The chain joins TRBV2 to TRBJ1-5; 7 bases fit TRBD1. The germline gives CDR1 SNHLY, CDR2 FYNNEI. CDR3 length: 16 amino acids. CDR3 bases: TGTGCCAGCAGGGGAGACAGGGAAGAAAGCAATCAGACCCAGCATTTT. It yields the protein CASRGDREESNQTQHF.

This clonotype occurred a few times. V gene TRBV29-1 combines with J gene TRBJ2-7; D remains ambiguous. V was clipped by 6 bases and J by 6 bases, with 15 bases between them. CDR1 and CDR2 from the germline V gene are SQVTM and ANQGSEA. This CDR3 region has 12 residues. The CDR3 DNA sequence: TGCAGCGTGCAGCAGGTAGGACGCGAGCAGTACTTC. Translating it yields CSVQQVGREQYF.

This clonotype showed up just a few times. J is TRBJ1-2 and V is TRBV19; the match to TRBD1 covers 7 bases. The length of the CDR3 is 14 residues. Germline CDR1 is LNHDA and CDR2 is SQIVND (reference sequence). V was pared by 5 bases and J by 4 bases, with 7 bases of the junction left unmatched. CDR3 sequence reads: CASSERTGLYGYTF. Here the CDR3 DNA reads TGTGCCAGTAGTGAAAGGACAGGCCTCTATGGCTACACCTTC.

This clonotype was seen ten or more times. In DNA form, the CDR3 reads TGTGCCAGCAGCTTAGGTCCAGCAACAATGAATCAGCCCCAGCATTTT. It specifies CASSLGPATMNQPQHF. The V call is TRBV7-2, the J call TRBJ1-5; D uncertain. V was pared by 1 base and J by 4 bases, with 14 bases between. Per germline, CDR1 SGHTA and CDR2 FQGNSA. The CDR3 length is 16 residues.

The genes are TRBV7-9 and TRBJ1-4; 7 bases are shared with TRBD1. V dropped 5 bases and J dropped 6; count of bases not matched to a gene: 6. Germline loops: CDR1 SEHNR, CDR2 FQNEAQ (reference sequence). This CDR3 has 14 residues. The CDR3 here is CASSGRDSYEKLFF. DNA for the CDR3: TGTGCCAGCAGCGGCCGGGACAGCTATGAAAAACTGTTTTTT.

The sample holds a few counts of this clonotype. The chain couples TRBV11-2 to TRBJ1-2; D is unresolved. The length of the CDR3 is 14 residues. The V gene lost 3 bases and the J gene lost 3 bases, with 11 bases spanning the gap. CDR1 and CDR2 from the germline V gene are SGHAT and FQNNGV. CDR3 nucleotide sequence: TGTGCCAGCAGCTTTGCGGGGAACTACTATGGCTACACCTTC. Translated: CASSFAGNYYGYTF.

The gene calls are TRBV11-2 and TRBJ1-4; the D is unclear. The germline CDR1 and CDR2 sequences are SGHAT and FQNNGV. Trimming left V 0 bases short and J 1 base short, with 9 bases between. The length of the CDR3 is 16 residues. CDR3 loop: CASSLDLPRTNEKLFF. The CDR3 DNA sequence: TGTGCCAGCAGCTTAGACCTGCCACGAACTAATGAAAAACTGTTTTTT.

The chain recombines TRBV20-1 with TRBJ1-3; D call uncertain. The CDR3 extends over 13 amino acids. Trimming took off 0 bases at V and 4 bases at J, with 7 bases between the two ends. Germline V gene lookup returns CDR1 DFQATT and CDR2 SNEGSKA (reference sequence). The DNA of the CDR3 is TGCAGTGCTAGAGACGGGAGAGGAAACACCATATATTTT. It translates to CSARDGRGNTIYF.

This sequence joins TRBV14 and TRBJ2-7; 8 bases map to TRBD1. This CDR3 comprises 15 residues. Looked up from germline, CDR1 is SGHDN and CDR2 is FVKESK. V was clipped by 0 bases and J by 4 bases; unmatched bases: 5. The CDR3 bases are TGTGCCAGCAGCCAAGAGACAGGGGTCGCGTACGAGCAGTACTTC. Translation gives CASSQETGVAYEQYF.

This clonotype turned up a few times. The chain uses TRBV11-2 and TRBJ2-7, with D perhaps TRBD2 (5 bases). Trimming left V 3 bases short and J 5 bases short, with 8 bases between. The germline gives CDR1 SGHAT, CDR2 FQNNGV. The CDR3 is 12 amino acids. The CDR3 loop is CASSFGSDEQYF. CDR3 coding DNA: TGTGCCAGCAGCTTTGGGAGTGACGAGCAGTACTTC.

The V gene is TRBV9, the J gene TRBJ2-3, with D unresolved. The length of the CDR3 is 16 residues. Trimming stripped 0 bases from V and 1 base from J, with 12 bases between. The germline V gene has CDR1 SGDLS and CDR2 YYNGEE. CDR3 sequence (DNA): TGTGCCAGCAGCGTAGGGCTAAATTTGGGCACAGATACGCAGTATTTT. Residues: CASSVGLNLGTDTQYF.

With regard to this clonotype: This sequence may be a read error, since a much larger clone differs from it by one base. The CDR3 sequence is CASRQSDSGNYEQYF. CDR3 nucleotides: TGCGCCAGCCGCCAAAGCGACAGTGGGAACTACGAGCAGTACTTC. The chain employs TRBV4-1 and TRBJ2-7; TRBD1 might be the D (5 bases). Germline CDR1 and CDR2: MGHRA and YSYEKL. CDR3 length: 15 amino acids.

The chain recombines TRBV5-4 with TRBJ2-2, with 9 bases identical to TRBD1. The germline gives CDR1 SGHNT, CDR2 YYREEE (reference sequence). This CDR3 comprises 16 residues. Trimming at V came to 3 bases and at J to 3 bases, leaving 6 bases not matched to a gene. CDR3 coding DNA: TGTGCCAGCAGCTCTAAACAGGGGGCGGACACCGGGGAGCTGTTTTTT. It yields the protein CASSSKQGADTGELFF.

The rearrangement joins TRBV28 to TRBJ2-7, with D tentatively TRBD2 (7 bases). Germline V gives CDR1 MDHEN, CDR2 SYDVKM. This CDR3 is 14 amino acids long. The V gene lost 4 bases and the J gene lost 3 bases, with 13 bases spanning the gap. CDR3 region: CASSSGGGFYEQYF. The CDR3 nucleotides are TGTGCCAGCAGTTCTGGCGGGGGCTTCTACGAGCAGTACTTC.

This clonotype was seen a handful of times. The chain carries TRBV5-1 and TRBJ2-1; 7 bases agree with TRBD2. From germline, CDR1 is SGHRS and CDR2 YFSETQ. The CDR3 spans 16 residues. The trim removed 4 bases at V and 0 bases at J, leaving 7 bases unmatched. In DNA form, the CDR3 reads TGCGCCAGCAGCCCCGGGGGAGGGTTCTCCTACAATGAGCAGTTCTTC. Its translation: CASSPGGGFSYNEQFF.

The genes are TRBV10-2 and TRBJ2-5; no firm D call. Per the germline V gene, CDR1 is WSHSY and CDR2 is SAAADI. This CDR3 comprises 14 residues. Trimming removed 3 bases at V and 2 bases at J, with 10 bases between. The CDR3 DNA is TGCGCCAGCAGTGATCCGGTCGTGCAAGAGACCCAGTACTTC. Amino acids: CASSDPVVQETQYF.